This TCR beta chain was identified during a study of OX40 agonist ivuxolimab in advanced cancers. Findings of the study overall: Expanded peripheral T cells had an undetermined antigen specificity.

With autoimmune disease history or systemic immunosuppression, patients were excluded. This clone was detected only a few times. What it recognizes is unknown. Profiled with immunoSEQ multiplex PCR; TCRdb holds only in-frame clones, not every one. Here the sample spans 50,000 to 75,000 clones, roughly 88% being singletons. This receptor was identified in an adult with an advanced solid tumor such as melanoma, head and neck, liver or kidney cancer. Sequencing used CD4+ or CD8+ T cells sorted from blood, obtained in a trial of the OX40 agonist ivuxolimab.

CDR3 in amino acids: CASSEEMREGSAQYF. CDR3 sequence (DNA): TGTGCCAGCAGTGAAGAGATGCGGGAGGGGTCAGCGCAGTATTTT. The rearrangement uses TRBV6-1 and TRBJ2-3; TRBD2 matches at 9 bases. The germline CDR1 and CDR2 sequences are MNHNS and SASEGT. CDR3 length equals 15 residues. Losses at the gene ends were 1 base for V and 10 bases for J; bases not matched to a gene: 9.